The clone carrying this TCR beta chain was counted ten times or more. The data are from a study of T-cell reconstitution after alpha-beta-depleted transplantation in children. Unique molecular identifiers were used to barcode this TCRbeta library. MiXCR, applied by TCRdb to the PCR reads, yields one record per CDR3 protein. This table holds under 300,000 distinct CDR3 sequences, roughly a tenth found once. Losses at the gene ends were 5 bases for V and 13 bases for J; bases not matched to a gene: 11. From germline, CDR1 is MDHEN and CDR2 SYDVKM. This CDR3 comprises 14 residues. Material: PBMCs from the stem cell graft donor, obtained from the stem cell graft. This sequence was found in a human donor who donated a stem cell graft to a child with SCID. V is TRBV28 and J is TRBJ1-6, with 7 bases that match TRBD1. This CDR3 reads CASSTSQGGKPLHF. CDR3 bases: TGTGCCAGCAGTACTAGCCAGGGGGGCAAGCCCCTCCACTTT.